The 21 T cell receptor beta chains in this list originate from one sample, sequenced in a study of shared clonotypes between healthy human individuals. The assay was immunoSEQ multiplex PCR, and TCRdb's table has in-frame clones only and misses some. The repertoire includes about 2.4 million clones, 80% to 95% of them detected once, and 0.36% sits in the top ten. Sequenced input: naive CD4+ T cells from PBMCs. Specified subset: CD45RA+ positively selected. Receptors originate from a man younger than 35 in good health. Some clones in this sample may be carry-over from other donors' samples.

The V call is TRBV5-4, the J call TRBJ2-5; no definite D call. Germline V gives CDR1 SGHNT, CDR2 YYREEE (reference sequence). The CDR3 totals 16 residues. V lost 4 bases to trimming and J lost 1 base, with 17 bases between them. The CDR3 reads CASSATTGMTQETQYF. In DNA, the CDR3 is TGTGCCAGCAGCGCAACCACTGGAATGACCCAAGAGACCCAGTACTTC.

This sequence joins TRBV29-1 and TRBJ1-4; D remains ambiguous. There are 13 residues in the CDR3. Looked up from germline, CDR1 is SQVTM and CDR2 is ANQGSEA. V lost 5 bases to trimming and J lost 8 bases, with 15 bases between them. The CDR3 loop reads CSVPSAGGEKLFF. The CDR3 DNA reads as TGCAGCGTTCCCTCGGCAGGTGGAGAAAAACTGTTTTTT.

This clone was counted a single time. V is TRBV7-9 and J is TRBJ2-5, with TRBD2 matching over 7 bases. The DNA end favors TRBJ2-7, so the J call may be wrong. The CDR3 spans 14 residues. CDR1 and CDR2 from the germline V gene are SEHNR and FQNEAQ (reference sequence). Written as DNA, the CDR3 is TGTGCCAGCAGCCCTCGGCGGGAGCCCTACGAGCAGTACTTC. It specifies CASSPRREPYEQYF.

This chain uses TRBV4-1 with TRBJ1-5; no firm D call. Looked up from germline, CDR1 is MGHRA and CDR2 is YSYEKL. Trimming cost V 1 base and J 4 bases, with 8 bases left between them. This CDR3 is 14 amino acids long. The CDR3 spells CASSQVRRNQPQHF. In DNA form, the CDR3 reads TGCGCCAGCAGCCAAGTTAGGCGTAATCAGCCCCAGCATTTT.

This clone was observed once. The chain joins TRBV7-9 to TRBJ1-4, with D hard to call. The germline V gene encodes CDR1 SEHNR and CDR2 FQNEAQ (reference sequence). There are 14 residues in the CDR3. Trimming pared 4 bases from V and 1 base from J, leaving 7 bases between. Here the CDR3 DNA reads TGTGCCAGCAGCTATGGAAAAACTAATGAAAAACTGTTTTTT. Translating it yields CASSYGKTNEKLFF.

As to this clone: Other DNA sequences in the sample encode the same CDR3. This chain joins TRBV7-9 and TRBJ1-1; possible D gene TRBD1, 6 bases. Trimming took 5 bases from V and 1 from J, leaving 11 bases between them. The V gene's germline CDR1 is SEHNR and CDR2 FQNEAQ (reference sequence). The CDR3 consists of 14 residues. CDR3 nucleotide sequence: TGTGCCAGCAGCCTTCCGGGACAGAACACTGAAGCTTTCTTT. It specifies CASSLPGQNTEAFF.

A remark on this clone: This CDR3 is also generated by other DNA sequences in the sample. V is TRBV9 and J is TRBJ2-7; 11 positions agree with TRBD1. Germline CDR1 is SGDLS and CDR2 is YYNGEE. CDR3 length: 15 amino acids. The trim removed 1 base at V and 5 bases at J, leaving 5 bases unmatched. CDR3 sequence (DNA): TGTGCCAGCAGCGTATCCGGGACAGGGGGGCACGAGCAGTACTTC. Protein: CASSVSGTGGHEQYF. The full variable domain, its missing parts supplied by reference TRBV9 and TRBJ2-7, is DSGVTQTPKHLITATGQRVTLRCSPRSGDLSVYWYQQSLDQGLQFLIQYYNGEERAKGNILERFSAQQFPDLHSELNLSSLELGDSALYFCASSVSGTGGHEQYFGPGTRLTVT.

Regarding this clone: One junction end does not reproduce the germline sequence, and a read error may be involved. The rearrangement uses TRBV30 and TRBJ1-2; possibly TRBD1 for D (6 bases). The CDR3 runs 14 residues. The V gene's germline CDR1 is GTSNPN and CDR2 SVGIG (reference sequence). CDR3 in DNA: TGTGCCTGGAGCCCCTCGGGCGGGGGCTATGGCTACATCTTC. As protein: CAWSPSGGGYGYIF.

This clone appeared once. The chain has TRBV25-1 and TRBJ2-3, with 11 bases matching TRBD2. Germline CDR1 MGHDK, CDR2 SYGVNS. Losses at the gene ends were 3 bases for V and 4 bases for J; bases not matched to a gene: 6. The length of the CDR3 is 16 residues. The CDR3 nucleotides are TGTGCCAGCAGTGAGCCCCCGGGACTAGCGGCAGATACGCAGTATTTT. It yields the protein CASSEPPGLAADTQYF.

The rearrangement uses TRBV4-2 and TRBJ2-3, with 10 bases that match TRBD2. The CDR3 has 13 amino acids. The germline CDR1 and CDR2 sequences are LGHNA and YNFKEQ. J lost 5 bases, V lost 8 bases, and 4 bases had no gene match. The CDR3 coding sequence is TGTGCCAGCCAGCGGGAGGGCCTAGATACGCAGTATTTT. This translates into CASQREGLDTQYF.

This chain links TRBV28 with TRBJ2-4; D gene unclear. Trimming removed 2 bases at V and 0 bases at J, with 8 bases between. CDR3 length: 15 residues. CDR1 is MDHEN, CDR2 SYDVKM, per germline. CDR3 nucleotide sequence: TGTGCCAGCAGTTTAAGGTCCCAAGCCAAAAACATTCAGTACTTC. Its protein is CASSLRSQAKNIQYF.

The chain couples TRBV6-5 to TRBJ2-7, with TRBD1 as a possible D gene (5 bases). V dropped 6 bases and J dropped 4 bases, with 16 bases sitting between them. The germline gives CDR1 MNHEY, CDR2 SVGAGI. The CDR3 has 14 amino acids. The CDR3 DNA is TGTGCCAGCAGCGGTGGGGCCTACCAATACGAGCAGTACTTC. Encoded protein: CASSGGAYQYEQYF.

This chain links TRBV28 with TRBJ1-1, with no clear D. V was cut by 4 bases and J by 7 bases, with 22 bases left in between. Germline CDR1 and CDR2: MDHEN and SYDVKM. The CDR3 loop spans 16 amino acids. CDR3 sequence (DNA): TGTGCCAGCAGTTCCAAATCGGCACCAGCCTTAAATGAAGCTTTCTTT. This codes for CASSSKSAPALNEAFF. Combining the CDR3 with reference TRBV28 and TRBJ1-1 gives the whole variable domain DVKVTQSSRYLVKRTGEKVFLECVQDMDHENMFWYRQDPGLGLRLIYFSYDVKMKEKGDIPEGYSVSREKKERFSLILESASTNQTSMYLCASSSKSAPALNEAFFGQGTRLTVV.

The chain has TRBV7-7 and TRBJ2-2; 10 bases line up with TRBD2. The CDR3 runs to 15 residues. Germline CDR1 reads SSHAT; CDR2 reads FNYEAQ (reference sequence). V was clipped by 4 bases and J by 6 bases; unmatched bases: 5. CDR3 sequence reads: CASSSGTSAPGELFF. The CDR3 coding sequence is TGTGCCAGCAGCTCCGGGACTAGCGCGCCCGGGGAGCTGTTTTTT.

The chain uses TRBV18 and TRBJ2-7; D is ambiguous. The CDR3 has 18 residues. V was clipped by 6 bases and J by 2 bases, with 26 bases between them. The germline V gene has CDR1 KGHSH and CDR2 LQKENI. CDR3 sequence: CASSQLPMLGRSTYEQYF. The CDR3 DNA reads TGTGCCAGCTCCCAACTGCCGATGCTCGGACGGAGTACCTACGAGCAGTACTTC.

This rearrangement joins TRBV5-3 to TRBJ2-1; 8 bases line up with TRBD2. TRBV5-3 is recorded as an ORF, its role being uncertain. After removal of 4 bases from V and 5 bases from J, the junction contained 8 bases not matched to a gene. There are 15 residues in the CDR3. The CDR3 loop reads CARSPTPGGHNEQFF. Here the CDR3 DNA reads TGTGCCAGAAGCCCAACTCCGGGGGGGCACAATGAGCAGTTCTTC.

The rearrangement links TRBV19 to TRBJ1-2; no firm D call. CDR3 length: 15 residues. Germline CDR1 LNHDA, CDR2 SQIVND (reference sequence). The ends were cut back, 5 bases at V and 1 base at J, with 14 bases in the middle. CDR3 protein: CASSPAGRVNYGYTF. In nucleotides, the CDR3 is TGTGCCAGTAGTCCTGCCGGCCGAGTTAACTATGGCTACACCTTC.

The rearrangement uses TRBV6-5 and TRBJ1-4; maybe TRBD1 (6 bases). V lost 9 bases and J lost 2, with 7 bases in between. The CDR3 spans 12 residues. Germline V gene data show CDR1 as MNHEY and CDR2 as SVGAGI. The CDR3 spells CASGQTNEKLFF. The CDR3 region has the DNA TGTGCCAGTGGACAGACTAATGAAAAACTGTTTTTT.

The gene calls are TRBV27 and TRBJ2-1; D is possibly TRBD2 (5 bases). The CDR3 contains 14 residues. Germline CDR1 reads MNHEY; CDR2 reads SMNVEV (reference sequence). V shed 4 bases and J shed 6 bases, with 13 bases lying between them. The CDR3 reads CASSSPRRSNEQFF. In DNA, the CDR3 is TGTGCCAGCAGTTCCCCCCGGAGGTCCAATGAGCAGTTCTTC.

This sequence joins TRBV9 and TRBJ2-3; D uncertain. V was cut by 5 bases and J by 10 bases, with 11 bases left in between. Per germline, CDR1 SGDLS and CDR2 YYNGEE. The CDR3 totals 11 residues. CDR3: CASSDHRAQYF. CDR3 bases: TGTGCCAGCAGTGATCATCGGGCGCAGTATTTT.

V and J are TRBV10-1 and TRBJ2-3; 8 bases match TRBD2. Germline trimming cut 6 bases from V and 3 bases from J; bases unmatched to any gene: 8. The germline V gene has CDR1 WNHNN and CDR2 SYGVQD (reference sequence). CDR3 length equals 15 residues. CDR3 in amino acids: CASRGPGGRTDTQYF. Here the CDR3 DNA reads TGCGCCAGCAGGGGCCCTGGCGGGAGGACAGATACGCAGTATTTT.